The clone carrying this TCR beta chain was found many times. Stated time point: newly diagnosed GD, antithyroid drugs for less than 3 months. Isolated PBMC RNA provided the starting material for the TCR library. The diagnosis of Graves' disease used American Thyroid Association guidelines. Roughly 9 milliliters of peripheral blood were drawn into EDTA tubes. CDR1 is SGHTA and CDR2 is FQGNSA in the germline V gene. V was shortened by 1 base and J by 1 base, with 16 bases between the two germline ends. The CDR3 runs to 17 residues. These data are taken from a study of regulatory T cells in long-lasting Graves disease. To make TCR beta libraries, researchers used iRepertoire HTBI primers and Arm-PCR of CDR3 regions. Each CDR3 protein gets one entry after TCRdb re-called the multiplex PCR reads with MiXCR. This sample has 300,000 to 400,000 distinct CDR3 sequences; 18% occur once, and the top ten carry about 40%.

The chain joins TRBV7-2 to TRBJ1-2, with unresolved D. This TCR came from a female donor with Graves disease. Sequencing used peripheral blood mononuclear cells (PBMCs), obtained at new diagnosis, from a patient treated with antithyroid drugs. CDR3 residues: CASSLGPGQHLNYGYTF. Here the CDR3 DNA reads TGTGCCAGCAGCTTAGGGCCCGGTCAGCACCTTAACTATGGCTACACCTTC.